The subject of this entry is one T cell receptor beta chain. The data originate from a study of blood T cell repertoires in COVID-19. The method was immunoSEQ multiplex PCR; TCRdb's version includes in-frame clones alone and lacks a portion of them. This table holds about 160,000 clones, around 74% found once. CDR3 length equals 13 residues. V was trimmed by 11 bases and J by 3 bases, leaving 17 bases between them. The germline gives CDR1 MNHEY, CDR2 SVGAGI. Sequencing was performed on peripheral blood. This TCR was sampled from a man between 70 and 80 years old with acute or convalescent COVID-19. J is TRBJ2-7 and V is TRBV6-5; possibly TRBD1 for D (5 bases). CDR3 loop: CAYSRNRFYEQYF. CDR3 DNA: TGTGCCTACTCCCGGAACAGGTTCTACGAGCAGTACTTC.